A selection of T cell receptor beta chains follows, all from one sample in a study of cytomegalovirus exposure and HLA in healthy donors. Assay used: immunoSEQ multiplex PCR; TCRdb lists only in-frame clones, some missing. The listing contains about 55,000 clones. Sample: PBMCs. These receptor sequences come from a woman aged 55 to 70 in good health and CMV-seropositive. Each CDR3 is given with its conserved first and last residue. The D gene is left open where the match is weak.

CDR3nt	CDR3aa	j_gene	v_gene	d_gene	len
TGTGCCAGCAGCGCCCGGACTAGCCCCTACGAGCAGTACTTC	CASSARTSPYEQYF	TRBJ2-7	TRBV9	TRBD2	14
TGTGCCAGCAGCGTTCCTACAGGGTCTAAGCCTTCCCACACTGAAGCTTTCTTT	CASSVPTGSKPSHTEAFF	TRBJ1-1	TRBV9	NA	18
TGTGCCAGTCGAGTTACAGGGGTCACCGGGGAGCTGTTTTTT	CASRVTGVTGELFF	TRBJ2-2	TRBV19	TRBD1	14
TGCGCCAGCAGCCAAGAGCAACAGACCAGCTCCGACAATGAGCAGTTCTTC	CASSQEQQTSSDNEQFF	TRBJ2-1	TRBV4-1	NA	17
TGTGCCAGTAGTTCGGGACAGGGGAACGTTAATGAGCAGTTCTTC	CASSSGQGNVNEQFF	TRBJ2-1	TRBV19	TRBD1	15
TGCGCCAGCAGCCCCCGACAGGCGGTAGACTCGTATGGCTACACCTTC	CASSPRQAVDSYGYTF	TRBJ1-2	TRBV5-1	NA	16
TGCGCCAGCAGTCGAGGGACAGACCAAGAGACCCAGTACTTC	CASSRGTDQETQYF	TRBJ2-5	TRBV5-1	TRBD1	14
TGTGCCAGCAGTGTACAGGGGTATCATAATTCACCCCTCCACTTT	CASSVQGYHNSPLHF	TRBJ1-6	TRBV5-4	TRBD1	15
TGTGCCAGCAGGGCCGGGACAGGGTGGGGCTACACCTTC	CASRAGTGWGYTF	TRBJ1-2	TRBV5-6	TRBD1	13
TGCGCCAGCAGCAACAGGGGCGGGAACACTGAAGCTTTCTTT	CASSNRGGNTEAFF	TRBJ1-1	TRBV5-1	TRBD1	14
TGTGCCACCAGCTTTACAGGTAACACTGAAGCTTTCTTT	CATSFTGNTEAFF	TRBJ1-1	TRBV15	NA	13
TGTGCCAGTAGTCCCGCGGGAAGGGGAGGTGAAAAACTGTTTTTT	CASSPAGRGGEKLFF	TRBJ1-4	TRBV19	NA	15
TGTGCCAGGGACAGGGAGAAAGACTCTGGAAACACCATATATTTT	CARDREKDSGNTIYF	TRBJ1-3	TRBV6-5	TRBD1	15
TGTGCCAGTAGGGTGGAACAGGGGAGCACCGGGGAGCTGTTTTTT	CASRVEQGSTGELFF	TRBJ2-2	TRBV19	TRBD1	15
TGCGCCAGCAGCTTGCAGGGGGACACTGAAGCTTTCTTT	CASSLQGDTEAFF	TRBJ1-1	TRBV5-1	TRBD1	13
TGTGCCAGCAGCTTAAGCGCAGGGGTGAAGAACACTGAAGCTTTCTTT	CASSLSAGVKNTEAFF	TRBJ1-1	TRBV11-2	NA	16
TGTGCCAGCAGCTTGTCCATTGATTCACCCCTCCACTTT	CASSLSIDSPLHF	TRBJ1-6	TRBV5-6	NA	13
TGTGCCAGCAACCCCGGGAACTATAACACCGGGGAGCTGTTTTTT	CASNPGNYNTGELFF	TRBJ2-2	TRBV28	NA	15
TGCAGCGTTGTGGCCACTTCTGGGACAGGGGGGTATGGCTACACCTTC	CSVVATSGTGGYGYTF	TRBJ1-2	TRBV29-1	TRBD1	16
TGTGCCAGCAGCTTAGCGGGCAGGGGGCAAGAGACCCAGTACTTC	CASSLAGRGQETQYF	TRBJ2-5	TRBV7-6	TRBD1	15
TGTGCCAGCGACAACGCTTTCAGGTCAGACAGGGGCCAAAACTATGGCTACACCTTC	CASDNAFRSDRGQNYGYTF	TRBJ1-2	TRBV2	TRBD1	19
TGCGCCAGCAGCCGGGGACTAGCGGGGGCCCTCCAAGAGACCCAGTACTTC	CASSRGLAGALQETQYF	TRBJ2-5	TRBV5-1	TRBD2	17
TGTGCCAGCAGCTCGAGAGGGAGAGGGAGCACCTACAATGAGCAGTTCTTC	CASSSRGRGSTYNEQFF	TRBJ2-1	TRBV11-1	NA	17
TGTGCCAGCAGCTGGGCGTTGGACAATGAGCAGTTCTTC	CASSWALDNEQFF	TRBJ2-1	TRBV5-6	NA	13
TGCAGTGCTGCAAACGGCTATGGCTACACCTTC	CSAANGYGYTF	TRBJ1-2	TRBV20-1	NA	11
TGTGCCAGCAGCCCTAGGCAAGAGACCCAGTACTTC	CASSPRQETQYF	TRBJ2-5	TRBV6-5	NA	12
TGTGCCAGTAGTATACTGGCAGGGGGCAATGAAAAACTGTTTTTT	CASSILAGGNEKLFF	TRBJ1-4	TRBV19	TRBD1	15
TGCAGCGGGTTTCCAGGGGGATCAGATACGCAGTATTTT	CSGFPGGSDTQYF	TRBJ2-3	TRBV29-1	TRBD1	13
TGTGCCAGCAGCGAAGGGACAATCAATGGCTACACCTTC	CASSEGTINGYTF	TRBJ1-2	TRBV9	NA	13
TGTGCCAGCAGCTTAGCGGGGGGGCCGGGAGAGCAGTACTTC	CASSLAGGPGEQYF	TRBJ2-7	TRBV5-4	TRBD2	14
TGCGCCAGCAGCTTTCGACAGGGATTATACAATGAGCAGTTCTTC	CASSFRQGLYNEQFF	TRBJ2-1	TRBV5-1	TRBD1	15
TGTGCCAGTACGACCGGGACAGTATATGGCTACACCTTC	CASTTGTVYGYTF	TRBJ1-2	TRBV19	TRBD1	13
TGTGCCAGCAGCTTACGAGGAGAAGGGGCTGGAAACACCATATATTTT	CASSLRGEGAGNTIYF	TRBJ1-3	TRBV7-9	NA	16
TGTGCCAGTAGTATAGTCCCAGGGGGCTACACCTTC	CASSIVPGGYTF	TRBJ1-2	TRBV19	NA	12
TGTGCCAGCAGTTTAAGACCTATAGGGGGGGGCGAGCAGTACTTC	CASSLRPIGGGEQYF	TRBJ2-7	TRBV28	NA	15
TGTGCCAGCAGTTTCGGCCGACAGGTCCACGAGCAGTACTTC	CASSFGRQVHEQYF	TRBJ2-7	TRBV27	NA	14
TGCGCCAGCCGGGGGGGACTCGAGCAGTACTTC	CASRGGLEQYF	TRBJ2-7	TRBV5-1	TRBD2	11
TGTGCCAGCGCAGGACAGGGGGTGTCAGATACGCAGTATTTT	CASAGQGVSDTQYF	TRBJ2-3	TRBV2	TRBD1	14
TGTGCCACCAGCAGAGATTATGTCGCCTACGAGCAGTACTTC	CATSRDYVAYEQYF	TRBJ2-7	TRBV15	NA	14
TGTGCTAGCAGCTCCGGACTTAATCAGCCCCAGCATTTT	CASSSGLNQPQHF	TRBJ1-5	TRBV7-7	NA	13
TGTGCCAGCAGCCAAAGCCGGGCAGGGGGCTTGACAAGAATGAACACTGAAGCTTTCTTT	CASSQSRAGGLTRMNTEAFF	TRBJ1-1	TRBV14	TRBD1	20
TGTGCCAGCAGTGAACTTCTCTATGGCTACACCTTC	CASSELLYGYTF	TRBJ1-2	TRBV6-1	NA	12
TGTGCCAGCAGCCAAGAACTAGCGGACTACAATGAGCAGTTCTTC	CASSQELADYNEQFF	TRBJ2-1	TRBV14	TRBD2	15
TGTGCCAGCAGCTTGAGGGGTAGGGGTAATGAAAAACTGTTTTTT	CASSLRGRGNEKLFF	TRBJ1-4	TRBV5-4	NA	15
TGCGCCAGCAGCTTGGCCTGGTCAGGGTACGTCGATGAGCAGTTCTTC	CASSLAWSGYVDEQFF	TRBJ2-1	TRBV5-1	NA	16
TGTGCCAGCAGTAGGGACATAGGGAATGGCTACACCTTC	CASSRDIGNGYTF	TRBJ1-2	TRBV2	NA	13